The TCR beta chain described here comes from a study of breast tumors, draining lymph nodes, adjacent tissues. Study-wide results and caveats: Compared with basal-like, luminal-like tumors shared significantly more repertoire with nontumor tissue. Most tumor T cells seemingly derive from lymph node, then expand in tumor. Data only fit, rather than demonstrated, lymph node origin of most tumor T cells.

TCRdb fed the multiplex PCR reads into MiXCR, producing one record per CDR3 protein. Altogether over 250,000 distinct CDR3 sequences are present, roughly 31% being singletons, with the ten largest covering about 1%. The table lists this clonotype with many counts. The antigen is not known. Breast cancer patients provided tissue from their axillary draining lymph nodes. The sample taken for sequencing was axillary lymph node tissue. This receptor was taken from a female donor with breast cancer. Some clones in this sample may be carry-over from other donors' samples.

CDR3 protein: CASSSGQGGYGYTF. In nucleotides, the CDR3 is TGTGCCAGCAGCTCCGGACAGGGCGGCTATGGCTACACCTTC. V is TRBV13 and J is TRBJ1-2; TRBD1 agrees at 8 bases. This CDR3 is 14 amino acids long. The germline gives CDR1 PRHDT, CDR2 FYEKMQ (reference sequence). V gave up 4 bases and J gave up 4 bases; unmatched junction bases: 5.